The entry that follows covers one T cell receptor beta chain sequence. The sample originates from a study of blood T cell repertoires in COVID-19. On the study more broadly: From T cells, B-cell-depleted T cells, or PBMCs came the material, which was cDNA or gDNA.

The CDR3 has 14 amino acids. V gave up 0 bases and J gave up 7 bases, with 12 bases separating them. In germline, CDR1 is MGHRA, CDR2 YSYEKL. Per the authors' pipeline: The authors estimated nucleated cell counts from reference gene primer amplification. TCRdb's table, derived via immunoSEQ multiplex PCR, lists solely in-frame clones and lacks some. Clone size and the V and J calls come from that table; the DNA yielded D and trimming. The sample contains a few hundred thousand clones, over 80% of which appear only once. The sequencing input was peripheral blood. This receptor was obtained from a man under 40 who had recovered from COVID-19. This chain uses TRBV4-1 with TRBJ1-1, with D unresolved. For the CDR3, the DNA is TGCGCCAGCAGCCAAGATCGGAGTAGGATTGAAGCTTTCTTT. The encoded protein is CASSQDRSRIEAFF.